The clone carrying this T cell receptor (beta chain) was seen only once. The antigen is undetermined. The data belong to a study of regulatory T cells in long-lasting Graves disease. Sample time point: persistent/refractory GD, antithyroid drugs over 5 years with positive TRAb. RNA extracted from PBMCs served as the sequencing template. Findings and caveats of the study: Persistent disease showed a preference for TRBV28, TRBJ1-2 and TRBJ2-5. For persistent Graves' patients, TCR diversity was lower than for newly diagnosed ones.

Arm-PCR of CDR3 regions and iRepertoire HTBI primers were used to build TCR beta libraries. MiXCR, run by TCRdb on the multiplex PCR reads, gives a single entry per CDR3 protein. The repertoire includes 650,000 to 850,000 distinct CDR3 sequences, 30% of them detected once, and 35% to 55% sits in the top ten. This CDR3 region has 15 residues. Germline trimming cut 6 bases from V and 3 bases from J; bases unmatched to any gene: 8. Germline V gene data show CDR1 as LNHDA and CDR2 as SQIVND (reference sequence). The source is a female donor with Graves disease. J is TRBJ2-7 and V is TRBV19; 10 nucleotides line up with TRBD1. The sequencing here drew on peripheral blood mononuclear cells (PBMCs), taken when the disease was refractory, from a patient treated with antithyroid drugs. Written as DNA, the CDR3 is TGTGCCAGTAGGTCCCGGGGACAGGGGTACTACGAGCAGTACTTC. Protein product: CASRSRGQGYYEQYF.